One and the same sample provided the 28 T cell receptor beta chains below, sequenced in a study of T cell responses to AZD1222 COVID-19 vaccine. TCRdb's table, derived via immunoSEQ multiplex PCR, lists solely in-frame clones and lacks some. The sample yields fewer than 85,000 clones, 85% to 90% seen once. The specimen was peripheral blood, collected 28 days after the second dose of the MenACWY control vaccine. Source of these receptors: an adult who received the MenACWY meningococcal vaccine as a control.

The chain uses TRBV24-1 and TRBJ2-1; TRBD2 matches at 7 bases. CDR3 length: 16 residues. V was clipped by 0 bases and J by 5 bases; unmatched bases: 6. Germline CDR1 and CDR2: KGHDR and SFDVKD. CDR3: CATSDLNGRFNNEQFF. Here the CDR3 DNA reads TGTGCCACCAGTGATTTGAACGGGAGGTTCAACAATGAGCAGTTCTTC.

The chain uses TRBV2 and TRBJ2-1, with TRBD1 matching 7 bases. The CDR3 spans 13 residues. Trimming at V came to 1 base and at J to 8 bases, leaving 2 bases not matched to a gene. Germline V gene data show CDR1 as SNHLY and CDR2 as FYNNEI. The CDR3 DNA reads as TGTGCCAGCAGTGAAGACAGGGGATATGAGCAGTTCTTC. Translation: CASSEDRGYEQFF.

V gene TRBV29-1 combines with J gene TRBJ2-5; 7 bases fit TRBD1. The CDR3 length is 12 residues. Germline V gene data show CDR1 as SQVTM and CDR2 as ANQGSEA. Germline trimming cut 6 bases from V and 2 bases from J; bases unmatched to any gene: 3. CDR3: CSVGQVQETQYF. Here the CDR3 DNA reads TGCAGCGTAGGACAGGTTCAAGAGACCCAGTACTTC.

V is TRBV6-5 and J is TRBJ2-2; 9 bases map to TRBD1. J lost 5 bases, V lost 10 bases, and 8 bases had no gene match. The CDR3 spans 14 residues. CDR1 MNHEY and CDR2 SVGAGI come from the germline V gene. Here the CDR3 DNA reads TGTGCCATTGCCCGGGACAGGGTGACCGGGGAGCTGTTTTTT. Amino acids: CAIARDRVTGELFF.

V usage is TRBV5-1 and J usage is TRBJ2-7, with 9 nucleotides matching TRBD2. CDR3 length: 14 residues. Germline values: CDR1 SGHRS, CDR2 YFSETQ. V shed 4 bases and J 2 bases; nucleotides not matched to a gene: 4. CDR3 loop: CASSAGGKTYEQYF. CDR3 DNA sequence: TGCGCCAGCAGCGCGGGGGGGAAAACCTACGAGCAGTACTTC.

The V and J genes are TRBV15 and TRBJ2-7; either TRBD1 or TRBD2 may fit D (5 bases each). CDR3 length equals 15 residues. Germline V gene sequence: CDR1 LNHNV, CDR2 YYDKDF (reference sequence). V was trimmed by 0 bases and J by 4 bases, leaving 13 bases between them. CDR3 region: CATSRDRGAGYEQYF. DNA for the CDR3: TGTGCCACCAGCAGAGATCGGGGCGCGGGTTACGAGCAGTACTTC.

This clone appeared a single time. V usage is TRBV28 and J usage is TRBJ1-5; D is perhaps TRBD1 (6 bases). Germline V gene sequence: CDR1 MDHEN, CDR2 SYDVKM. The ends were cut back, 5 bases at V and 5 bases at J, with 10 bases in the middle. The CDR3 runs to 13 residues. CDR3: CASSDRPYQPQHF. The CDR3 DNA is TGTGCCAGCAGTGACAGGCCCTATCAGCCCCAGCATTTT.

The chain combines TRBV2 with TRBJ1-5; 7 nucleotides match TRBD1. Germline lookup yields CDR1 SNHLY and CDR2 FYNNEI. The J segment lost 7 bases and the V segment lost 2 bases, leaving 5 bases of the junction unmatched. CDR3 length: 14 amino acids. CDR3 sequence reads: CASSETGARQPQHF. The CDR3 bases are TGTGCCAGCAGTGAAACAGGGGCTAGGCAGCCCCAGCATTTT.

Turning to this clone: Mismatch with germline at one junction end may stem from a read error. The chain uses TRBV19 and TRBJ2-1; D ambiguous. Germline CDR1 and CDR2: LNHDA and SQIVND (reference sequence). CDR3 length equals 14 residues. Here the CDR3 DNA reads TGTGCCAGTAATCTCGGGCGAAATGACAATGAGCGGTTCTTC. It yields the protein CASNLGRNDNERFF. Full variable domain (missing parts from reference TRBV19 and TRBJ2-1): DGGITQSPKYLFRKEGQNVTLSCEQNLNHDAMYWYRQDPGQGLRLIYYSQIVNDFQKGDIAEGYSVSREKKESFPLTVTSAQKNPTAFYLCASNLGRNDNERFFGPGTRLTVL.

The chain recombines TRBV7-9 with TRBJ2-3; unclear D gene. The V end lost 6 bases, the J end lost 4 bases, and 17 bases lay between the germline ends. This CDR3 spans 15 amino acids. Germline V gene data show CDR1 as SEHNR and CDR2 as FQNEAQ (reference sequence). CDR3 sequence: CASRPKKRLADTQYF. The DNA of the CDR3 is TGTGCCAGCAGACCCAAAAAGCGCTTAGCAGATACGCAGTATTTT.

The chain is built from TRBV6-2 or TRBV6-3 and TRBJ2-1; the match to TRBD2 covers 9 bases. The CDR3 spans 18 residues. V lost 4 bases, J lost 8 bases, and 18 bases stayed unmatched. Germline assignment: CDR1 MNHEY and CDR2 SVGEGT. In DNA, the CDR3 is TGTGCCAGCAGTTCGGGAAGGATAGCGGGAGCCAACTTCGATGAGCAGTTCTTC. It translates to CASSSGRIAGANFDEQFF.

V usage is TRBV23-1 and J usage is TRBJ2-1, with D possibly called TRBD1 or TRBD2 (5 bases each). TRBV23-1 is annotated as an ORF whose role is uncertain. V lost 4 bases and J lost 0, with 13 bases in between. The CDR3 totals 16 residues. CDR3 nucleotides: TGCGCCAGCAGTCTCCTCCGGGGCAGCTCCTACAATGAGCAGTTCTTC. It encodes CASSLLRGSSYNEQFF.

The rearrangement joins TRBV6-5 to TRBJ1-6; D remains unclear. The CDR3 covers 13 residues. Deletions cut 7 bases from V and 5 bases from J, with 9 bases between. CDR1 MNHEY and CDR2 SVGAGI come from the germline V gene. CDR3 sequence (DNA): TGTGCCAGCATGGTCAGAGATAATTCACCCCTCCACTTT. This sequence encodes CASMVRDNSPLHF.

CDR3 region: CASSSRGTSGGNEQFF. CDR3 in DNA: TGCGCCAGCAGCTCCCGAGGGACTAGCGGGGGTAATGAGCAGTTCTTC. The chain recombines TRBV5-1 with TRBJ2-1, with 14 bases fitting TRBD2. Germline V gene sequence: CDR1 SGHRS, CDR2 YFSETQ. The CDR3 loop spans 16 amino acids. J was trimmed by 7 bases and V by 3 bases; bases with no gene match: 6.

The CDR3 spells CASKDSATNEKLFF. The CDR3 DNA reads TGTGCCAGCAAAGACAGTGCAACTAATGAAAAACTGTTTTTT. The chain links TRBV25-1 to TRBJ1-4; D might be TRBD1 (5 bases). V lost 7 bases and J lost 0, with 9 bases in between. Germline V lookup: CDR1 MGHDK, CDR2 SYGVNS. There are 14 residues in the CDR3.

This chain connects TRBV5-4 to TRBJ1-4, with 10 bases fitting TRBD1. V gave up 2 bases and J gave up 8 bases; unmatched junction bases: 6. Germline V gives CDR1 SGHNT, CDR2 YYREEE (reference sequence). The CDR3 has 15 residues. CDR3 nucleotides: TGTGCCAGCAGCTTCGGGACAGGGGAAAGGGAAAAACTGTTTTTT. Protein: CASSFGTGEREKLFF.

This rearrangement joins TRBV7-2 to TRBJ1-5; D gene unclear. The germline CDR1 and CDR2 sequences are SGHTA and FQGNSA. This CDR3 comprises 13 residues. V lost 4 bases and J lost 5, with 9 bases in between. The CDR3 protein is CASSYATHQPQHF. As DNA, the CDR3 is TGTGCCAGCAGCTACGCCACACATCAGCCCCAGCATTTT.

V is TRBV29-1 and J is TRBJ1-2; 8 bases align to TRBD1. CDR1 is SQVTM and CDR2 is ANQGSEA in the germline V gene. J was trimmed by 7 bases and V by 6 bases; bases with no gene match: 10. This CDR3 region has 13 residues. As DNA, the CDR3 is TGCAGCGTCTCAGGGGGCCAGGGGTTTGGCTACACCTTC. As protein: CSVSGGQGFGYTF.

The chain recombines TRBV4-1 with TRBJ1-2; D unclear. Germline lookup yields CDR1 MGHRA and CDR2 YSYEKL. CDR3 length equals 14 residues. Trimming removed 4 bases at V and 7 bases at J, with 16 bases between. CDR3 nucleotides: TGCGCCAGCAGCCCCACCGACCTTTTTCCTGGCTACACCTTC. This gives the protein CASSPTDLFPGYTF.

The chain employs TRBV7-9 and TRBJ2-7; 7 bases line up with TRBD2. The ends lost 0 bases at V and 4 bases at J; junction bases unmatched: 0. Germline CDR1 SEHNR, CDR2 FQNEAQ (reference sequence). The CDR3 extends over 13 amino acids. The CDR3 DNA is TGTGCCAGCAGCTTAGCCGGGAGGTACGAGCAGTACTTC. It specifies CASSLAGRYEQYF.

This chain joins TRBV19 and TRBJ2-2, with a weak D call TRBD1 (5 bases). Trimming took 5 bases from V and 0 from J, leaving 13 bases between them. The CDR3 sequence is 16 residues long. CDR1 is LNHDA, CDR2 SQIVND, per germline (reference sequence). The CDR3 region has the DNA TGTGCCAGTAGTTCCTACGGACAAGCGAACACCGGGGAGCTGTTTTTT. Protein sequence: CASSSYGQANTGELFF.

The V and J genes are TRBV29-1 and TRBJ1-2; the match to TRBD1 covers 8 bases. The ends lost 5 bases at V and 4 bases at J; junction bases unmatched: 3. Germline assignment: CDR1 SQVTM and CDR2 ANQGSEA. The CDR3 is 12 residues long. The CDR3 DNA reads TGCAGCGTTTCAGGGGGCGCCTATGGCTACACCTTC. Protein: CSVSGGAYGYTF.

The V and J genes are TRBV20-1 and TRBJ1-2, with 9 bases identical to TRBD1. CDR3 length: 15 amino acids. Germline CDR1 DFQATT, CDR2 SNEGSKA (reference sequence). Germline trimming cut 3 bases from V and 5 bases from J; bases unmatched to any gene: 10. CDR3 sequence: CSASRMSGTGYGYTF. In nucleotides, the CDR3 is TGCAGTGCTAGTAGGATGTCGGGGACAGGGTATGGCTACACCTTC.

The rearrangement links TRBV6-4 to TRBJ1-6; TRBD1 aligns across 8 bases. The germline CDR1 and CDR2 sequences are MRHNA and SNTAGT. CDR3 length: 15 amino acids. V shed 2 bases and J 9 bases; nucleotides not matched to a gene: 6. The DNA for the CDR3 is TGTGCCAGCAGTGACGGACAGGGAACGGGTTCACCCCTCCACTTT. Protein sequence: CASSDGQGTGSPLHF.

This clone was counted a single time. This rearrangement joins TRBV30 to TRBJ1-5, with a possible D match to TRBD1 (6 bases). V lost 5 bases, J lost 2 bases, and 10 bases lay in between. The germline V gene encodes CDR1 GTSNPN and CDR2 SVGIG (reference sequence). The CDR3 runs to 13 residues. The CDR3 sequence: CAWGGGRNQPQHF. In nucleotides, the CDR3 is TGTGCCTGGGGCGGGGGGCGCAATCAGCCCCAGCATTTT. The full variable domain, rest sourced from reference TRBV30 and TRBJ1-5, is SQTIHQWPATLVQPVGSPLSLECTVEGTSNPNLYWYRQAAGRGLQLLFYSVGIGQISSEVPQNLSASRPQDRQFILSSKKLLLSDSGFYLCAWGGGRNQPQHFGDGTRLSIL.

V usage is TRBV28 and J usage is TRBJ1-3; the match to TRBD1 covers 9 bases. CDR1 and CDR2 (germline): MDHEN, SYDVKM. Trimming removed 5 bases from V and 7 bases from J; junction bases left unmatched: 9. This CDR3 is 15 amino acids long. The CDR3 is CASSPRDRESNTIYF. CDR3 DNA sequence: TGTGCCAGCAGTCCACGGGACAGGGAAAGCAACACCATATATTTT.

This sequence joins TRBV6-5 and TRBJ1-5; 7 bases match TRBD1. Per germline, CDR1 MNHEY and CDR2 SVGAGI. After removal of 4 bases from V and 0 bases from J, the junction contained 3 bases not matched to a gene. There are 15 residues in the CDR3. The DNA for the CDR3 is TGTGCCAGCAGTTTAGGGACAGATAGCAATCAGCCCCAGCATTTT. Its protein is CASSLGTDSNQPQHF.

The table lists this clone with a count of one. This chain joins TRBV2 and TRBJ1-5; TRBD1 matches 8 bases. The germline V gene encodes CDR1 SNHLY and CDR2 FYNNEI. Losses at the gene ends were 3 bases for V and 7 bases for J; bases not matched to a gene: 8. The CDR3 is made up of 15 amino acids. The CDR3 bases are TGTGCCAGCAGTGATGCCGGGACAGGTCACCAGCCCCAGCATTTT. It specifies CASSDAGTGHQPQHF.